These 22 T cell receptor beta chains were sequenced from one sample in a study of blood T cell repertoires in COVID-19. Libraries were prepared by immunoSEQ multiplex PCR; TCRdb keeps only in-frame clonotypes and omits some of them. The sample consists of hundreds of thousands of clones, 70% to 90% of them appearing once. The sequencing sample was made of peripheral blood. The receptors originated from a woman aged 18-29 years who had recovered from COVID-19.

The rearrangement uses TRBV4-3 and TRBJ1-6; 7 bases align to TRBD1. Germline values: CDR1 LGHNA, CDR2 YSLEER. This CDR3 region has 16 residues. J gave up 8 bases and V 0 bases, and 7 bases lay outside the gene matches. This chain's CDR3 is CASSQDITGDYSPLHF. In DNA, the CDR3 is TGCGCCAGCAGCCAAGATATTACAGGGGATTATTCACCCCTCCACTTT.

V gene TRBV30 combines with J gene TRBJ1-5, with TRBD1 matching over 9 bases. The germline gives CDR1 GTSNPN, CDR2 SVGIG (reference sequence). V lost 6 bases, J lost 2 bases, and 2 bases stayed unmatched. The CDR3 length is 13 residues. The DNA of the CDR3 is TGTGCCTGCCGGGACAGGGGCAATCAGCCCCAGCATTTT. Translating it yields CACRDRGNQPQHF.

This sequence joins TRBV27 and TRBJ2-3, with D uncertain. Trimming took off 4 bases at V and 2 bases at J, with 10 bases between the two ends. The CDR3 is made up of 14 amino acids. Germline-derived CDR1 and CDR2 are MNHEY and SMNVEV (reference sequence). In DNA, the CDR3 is TGTGCCAGCAGTTCGACATATCCCACAGATACGCAGTATTTT. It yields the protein CASSSTYPTDTQYF.

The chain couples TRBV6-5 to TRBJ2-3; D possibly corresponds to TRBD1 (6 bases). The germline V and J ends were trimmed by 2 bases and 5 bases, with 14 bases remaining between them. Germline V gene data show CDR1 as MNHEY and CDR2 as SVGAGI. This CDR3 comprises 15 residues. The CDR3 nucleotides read TGTGCCAGCAGTTACAGGGGGACGGCGGAAGATACGCAGTATTTT. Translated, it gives CASSYRGTAEDTQYF.

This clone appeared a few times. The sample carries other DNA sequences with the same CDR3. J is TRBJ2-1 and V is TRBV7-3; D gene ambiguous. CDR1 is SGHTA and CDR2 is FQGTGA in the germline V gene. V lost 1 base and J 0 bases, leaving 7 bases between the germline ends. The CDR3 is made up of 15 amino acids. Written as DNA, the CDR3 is TGTGCCAGCAGCTTAAGCGGATCCTCCTACAATGAGCAGTTCTTC. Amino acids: CASSLSGSSYNEQFF.

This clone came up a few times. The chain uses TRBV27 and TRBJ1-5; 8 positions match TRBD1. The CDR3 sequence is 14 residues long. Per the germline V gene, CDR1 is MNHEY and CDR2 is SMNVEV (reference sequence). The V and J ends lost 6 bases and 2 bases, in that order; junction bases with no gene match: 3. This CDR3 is CASSQTGGNQPQHF. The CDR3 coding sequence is TGTGCCAGCAGCCAGACAGGGGGCAATCAGCCCCAGCATTTT.

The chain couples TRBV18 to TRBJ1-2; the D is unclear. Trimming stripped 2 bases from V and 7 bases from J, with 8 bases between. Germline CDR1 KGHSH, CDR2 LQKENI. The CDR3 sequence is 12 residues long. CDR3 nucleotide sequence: TGTGCCAGCTCACCATCGGAGGGTGGCTACACCTTC. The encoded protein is CASSPSEGGYTF.

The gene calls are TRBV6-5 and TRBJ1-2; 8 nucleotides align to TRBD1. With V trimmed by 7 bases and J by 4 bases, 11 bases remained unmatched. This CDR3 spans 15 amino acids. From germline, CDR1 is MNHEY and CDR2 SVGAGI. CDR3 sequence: CASKVTTGDFYGYTF. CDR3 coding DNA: TGTGCCAGCAAAGTAACGACAGGGGATTTCTATGGCTACACCTTC.

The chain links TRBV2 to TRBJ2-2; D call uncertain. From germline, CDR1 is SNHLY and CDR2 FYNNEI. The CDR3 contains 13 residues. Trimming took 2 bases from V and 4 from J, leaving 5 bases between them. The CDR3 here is CASSEWLTGELFF. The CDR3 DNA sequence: TGTGCCAGCAGTGAATGGCTCACCGGGGAGCTGTTTTTT.

The CDR3 loop is CASSGTTGQGYGYTF. In DNA form, the CDR3 reads TGTGCCAGCAGCGGAACGACAGGGCAGGGATATGGCTACACCTTC. This chain connects TRBV9 to TRBJ1-2; 7 nucleotides match TRBD1. Per the germline V gene, CDR1 is SGDLS and CDR2 is YYNGEE. CDR3 length: 15 residues. V shed 3 bases and J 5 bases; nucleotides not matched to a gene: 10.

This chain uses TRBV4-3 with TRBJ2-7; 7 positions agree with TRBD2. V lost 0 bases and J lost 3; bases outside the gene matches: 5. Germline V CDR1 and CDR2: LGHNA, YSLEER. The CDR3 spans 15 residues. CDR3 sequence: CASSQDLGLDYEQYF. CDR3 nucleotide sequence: TGCGCCAGCAGCCAAGATCTCGGACTAGACTACGAGCAGTACTTC.

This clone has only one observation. The CDR3 reads CSAYYNEQFF. In nucleotides, the CDR3 is TGCAGTGCTTACTACAATGAGCAGTTCTTC. This chain joins TRBV20-1 and TRBJ2-1; no firm D call. Trimming took 5 bases from V and 3 from J, leaving 2 bases between them. Germline V CDR1 and CDR2: DFQATT, SNEGSKA (reference sequence). The CDR3 is 10 amino acids.

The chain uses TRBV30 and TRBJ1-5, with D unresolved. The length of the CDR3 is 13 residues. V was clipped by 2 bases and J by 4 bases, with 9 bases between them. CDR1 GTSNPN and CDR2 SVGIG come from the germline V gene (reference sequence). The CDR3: CAWSLSGNQPQHF. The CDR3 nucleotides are TGTGCCTGGAGTCTCTCCGGGAATCAGCCCCAGCATTTT.

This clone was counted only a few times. CDR3 DNA: TGTGCCATCAGAAAACCCCAGACAGGGTTGAACACTGAAGCTTTCTTT. Its translation is CAIRKPQTGLNTEAFF. This sequence joins TRBV10-3 and TRBJ1-1, with 7 bases that match TRBD1. V lost 6 bases, J lost 0 bases, and 10 bases stayed unmatched. Germline CDR1 reads ENHRY; CDR2 reads SYGVKD. The length of the CDR3 is 16 residues.

CDR3 loop: CASRSQGSNTEAFF. Written as DNA, the CDR3 is TGTGCCAGCAGATCACAGGGTTCGAACACTGAAGCTTTCTTT. This chain uses TRBV28 with TRBJ1-1; D is perhaps TRBD1 (6 bases). The germline V gene encodes CDR1 MDHEN and CDR2 SYDVKM. CDR3 length equals 14 residues. V shed 6 bases and J shed 1 base, with 12 bases lying between them.

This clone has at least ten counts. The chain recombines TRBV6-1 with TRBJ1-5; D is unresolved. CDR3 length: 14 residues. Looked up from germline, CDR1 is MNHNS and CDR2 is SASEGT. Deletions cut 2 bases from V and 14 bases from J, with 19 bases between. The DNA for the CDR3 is TGTGCCAGCAGTGAACGGGTGGACTCTTGGTCGAAGCATTTT. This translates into CASSERVDSWSKHF.

CDR3 sequence reads: CASSLGSGVYNEQFF. CDR3 DNA: TGTGCCAGCAGCTTGGGTAGCGGGGTATACAATGAGCAGTTCTTC. V gene TRBV7-9 combines with J gene TRBJ2-1; 8 bases match TRBD2. The CDR3 covers 15 residues. Germline V gene data show CDR1 as SEHNR and CDR2 as FQNEAQ (reference sequence). The J segment lost 4 bases and the V segment lost 3 bases, leaving 5 bases of the junction unmatched.

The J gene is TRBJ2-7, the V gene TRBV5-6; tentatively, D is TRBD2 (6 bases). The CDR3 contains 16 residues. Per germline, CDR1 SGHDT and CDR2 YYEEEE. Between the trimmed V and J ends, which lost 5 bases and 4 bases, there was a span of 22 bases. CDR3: CASSPRPGLVAYEQYF. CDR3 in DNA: TGTGCCAGCAGTCCTCGTCCGGGACTGGTAGCTTACGAGCAGTACTTC.

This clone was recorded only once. As DNA, the CDR3 is TGTGCCACCAGTGAAGGAGCTCGGAGTAACTATGGCTACACCTTC. Protein sequence: CATSEGARSNYGYTF. V gene TRBV24-1 combines with J gene TRBJ1-2; D call uncertain. Trimming took 4 bases from V and 1 from J, leaving 12 bases between them. Germline assignment: CDR1 KGHDR and CDR2 SFDVKD. This CDR3 region has 15 residues.

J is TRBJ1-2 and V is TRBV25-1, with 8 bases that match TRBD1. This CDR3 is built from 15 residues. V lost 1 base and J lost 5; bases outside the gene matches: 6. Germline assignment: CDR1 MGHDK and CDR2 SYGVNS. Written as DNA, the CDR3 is TGTGCCAGCAGTGAATCCCCAGGGGGCGCGTATGGCTACACCTTC. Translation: CASSESPGGAYGYTF.

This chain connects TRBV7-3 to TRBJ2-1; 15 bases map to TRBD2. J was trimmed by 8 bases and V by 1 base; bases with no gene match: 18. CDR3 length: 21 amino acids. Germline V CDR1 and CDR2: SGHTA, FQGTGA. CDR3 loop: CASSLKPGTSGRNLRGYEQFF. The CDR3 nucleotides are TGTGCCAGCAGCTTAAAACCCGGGACTAGCGGGAGGAATCTCCGAGGGTATGAGCAGTTCTTC.

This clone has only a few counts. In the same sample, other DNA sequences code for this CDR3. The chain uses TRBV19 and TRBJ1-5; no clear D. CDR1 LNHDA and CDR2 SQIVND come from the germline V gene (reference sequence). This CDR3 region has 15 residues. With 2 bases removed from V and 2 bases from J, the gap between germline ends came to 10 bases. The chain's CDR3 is CASSITGGGNQPQHF. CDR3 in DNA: TGTGCCAGTAGTATAACGGGTGGTGGCAATCAGCCCCAGCATTTT.